This passage covers 32 T cell receptor beta chains from one sample sequenced in a study of T cells after yellow fever vaccination. MiXCR was run by TCRdb on the 5' RACE reads, yielding one entry per CDR3 protein. The sample includes more than 25,000 distinct CDR3 sequences, about 5.5% of them seen just once. Sequenced here: PBMCs, either bulk or a sorted T-cell subset (CD4+, CD8+, memory, or dextramer-sorted; not recorded which), sampled 15 days after the yellow fever booster vaccination. The receptors here all came from a man aged 25 to 40 who received the YFV17D yellow fever vaccine.

This clonotype was seen at least ten times. This chain uses TRBV5-1 with TRBJ2-7, with 7 nucleotides matching TRBD2. V was pared by 0 bases and J by 3 bases, with 9 bases of the junction left unmatched. Germline loops: CDR1 SGHRS, CDR2 YFSETQ. CDR3 size: 16 residues. This CDR3 is CASSLGLADYNYEQYF. CDR3 DNA sequence: TGCGCCAGCAGCTTGGGGCTAGCGGATTACAACTACGAGCAGTACTTC.

This chain connects TRBV6-5 to TRBJ1-4; tentatively, D is TRBD1 (5 bases). Germline-derived CDR1 and CDR2 are MNHEY and SVGAGI. With 0 bases removed from V and 8 bases from J, the gap between germline ends came to 16 bases. The CDR3 runs to 16 residues. The chain's CDR3 is CASSYSFSGTREKLFF. Here the CDR3 DNA reads TGTGCCAGCAGTTACTCGTTCTCCGGGACTCGGGAAAAACTGTTTTTT.

This clonotype was counted many times. The chain couples TRBV19 to TRBJ2-1; a possible D gene is TRBD2 (6 bases). Trimming pared 2 bases from V and 6 bases from J, leaving 20 bases between. The CDR3 spans 17 residues. Looked up from germline, CDR1 is LNHDA and CDR2 is SQIVND (reference sequence). The CDR3 here is CASSILHLAAIGNEQFF. CDR3 DNA sequence: TGTGCCAGTAGTATACTCCATTTAGCGGCCATCGGCAATGAGCAGTTCTTC.

This clonotype was counted many times. This rearrangement joins TRBV27 to TRBJ2-2; TRBD1 or TRBD2 may be the D gene (5 bases each). The CDR3 consists of 18 residues. Germline V gene lookup returns CDR1 MNHEY and CDR2 SMNVEV (reference sequence). Between the trimmed V and J ends, which lost 3 bases and 5 bases, there was a span of 22 bases. The CDR3 DNA is TGTGCCAGCAGTTTCGATCCCTTCGGAAGGTGGGGGACCGGGGAGCTGTTTTTT. It yields the protein CASSFDPFGRWGTGELFF.

A word on this clonotype: A much more abundant neighbour one base away suggests this may be a read error. The V and J genes are TRBV5-6 and TRBJ2-3; 8 bases agree with TRBD2. CDR1 is SGHDT and CDR2 is YYEEEE in the germline V gene. The length of the CDR3 is 14 residues. Unmatched junction bases numbered 4, after V lost 0 bases and J lost 7 bases. The CDR3 DNA sequence: TGTGCCAGCAGCTTGGTGGTAGCGGGAAATACGCAGTATTTT. Its translation is CASSLVVAGNTQYF.

There are many counts of this clonotype. In nucleotides, the CDR3 is TGTGCCAGCAGCTCCAAGAACCAAGAGACCCAGTACTTC. Translation: CASSSKNQETQYF. The rearrangement links TRBV7-9 to TRBJ2-5; D remains ambiguous. V was cut by 4 bases and J by 0 bases, with 6 bases left in between. The CDR3 totals 13 residues. CDR1 is SEHNR and CDR2 is FQNEAQ in the germline V gene (reference sequence).

This clonotype showed up many times. The V and J genes are TRBV6-1 and TRBJ2-2; a weak D match, TRBD2 (7 bases). Germline V lookup: CDR1 MNHNS, CDR2 SASEGT. The CDR3 loop spans 17 amino acids. Trimming pared 7 bases from V and 0 bases from J, leaving 18 bases between. In DNA form, the CDR3 reads TGTGCCAGCAAAAAGGGAGGGGGGGGAGCGAACACCGGGGAGCTGTTTTTT. Protein product: CASKKGGGGANTGELFF.

This clonotype was counted ten times or more. V usage is TRBV20-1 and J usage is TRBJ1-2, with 7 bases fitting TRBD1. Germline CDR1 reads DFQATT; CDR2 reads SNEGSKA (reference sequence). The CDR3 runs 15 residues. The junction had 13 bases not matched to a gene; V was cut back by 0 bases and J by 9 bases. CDR3: CSARDDNRGDRSYTF. Written as DNA, the CDR3 is TGCAGTGCTAGAGATGATAACAGGGGTGACCGGAGCTACACCTTC.

This clonotype was counted many times. The chain has TRBV5-1 and TRBJ1-2; tentative D call: TRBD1 (6 bases). The CDR3 runs 14 residues. CDR1 and CDR2 from the germline V gene are SGHRS and YFSETQ. The V and J ends lost 3 bases and 8 bases respectively, with 17 bases between them. This chain's CDR3 is CASSSTNRDPGYTF. CDR3 sequence (DNA): TGCGCCAGCAGCTCGACTAACAGGGATCCGGGCTACACCTTC.

This clonotype came up a few times. V gene TRBV28 combines with J gene TRBJ2-2; the D gene is possibly TRBD2 (5 bases). Germline V lookup: CDR1 MDHEN, CDR2 SYDVKM. The CDR3 has 14 amino acids. Trimming removed 7 bases at V and 4 bases at J, with 13 bases between. CDR3 residues: CASINAGVTGELFF. In nucleotides, the CDR3 is TGTGCCAGCATCAACGCCGGGGTCACCGGGGAGCTGTTTTTT.

This clonotype was detected ten times or more. The chain links TRBV7-8 to TRBJ2-2; possibly TRBD1 for D (5 bases). This CDR3 spans 13 amino acids. Germline CDR1 is SGHVS and CDR2 is FQNEAQ. Trimming cost V 4 bases and J 4 bases, with 7 bases left between them. The CDR3 DNA reads TGTGCCAGCAGCTCCCAGGGCACCGGGGAGCTGTTTTTT. The encoded protein is CASSSQGTGELFF.

This clonotype was found many times. This chain uses TRBV5-6 with TRBJ2-7; D is ambiguous. Trimming cost V 3 bases and J 7 bases, with 8 bases left between them. The CDR3 extends over 11 amino acids. The germline V gene encodes CDR1 SGHDT and CDR2 YYEEEE. CDR3 nucleotide sequence: TGTGCCAGCAGCTCCCATCGGGAGCAGTACTTC. It codes for CASSSHREQYF.

This clonotype was observed at least ten times. CDR3 in DNA: TGTGCCAGCAGTGACACCGGGACCCGCACAGATACGCAGTATTTT. This sequence encodes CASSDTGTRTDTQYF. The chain employs TRBV25-1 and TRBJ2-3; D is tentatively TRBD1 or TRBD2 (5 bases each). CDR3 length: 15 residues. Trimming removed 3 bases from V and 1 base from J, with 11 bases in between. The germline gives CDR1 MGHDK, CDR2 SYGVNS.

By its share, this clonotype is medium-sized. This chain joins TRBV5-6 and TRBJ2-5; no reliable D call. Trimming pared 0 bases from V and 5 bases from J, leaving 5 bases between. Germline V gene data show CDR1 as SGHDT and CDR2 as YYEEEE. This CDR3 is 12 amino acids long. The CDR3 region is CASSLALETQYF. The CDR3 coding sequence is TGTGCCAGCAGCTTGGCATTGGAGACCCAGTACTTC.

This clonotype appeared many times. The chain recombines TRBV29-1 with TRBJ2-7, with TRBD1 matching over 12 bases. CDR3 length: 14 amino acids. Germline V gene data show CDR1 as SQVTM and CDR2 as ANQGSEA. Trimming cost V 6 bases and J 6 bases; bases outside gene matches: 9. CDR3 in amino acids: CSVATGTGGVEQYF. The CDR3 DNA is TGCAGCGTAGCCACCGGGACAGGGGGCGTCGAGCAGTACTTC.

This clonotype was recorded at least ten times. The chain is built from TRBV7-9 and TRBJ2-5, with D possibly being TRBD2 (6 bases). Germline lookup yields CDR1 SEHNR and CDR2 FQNEAQ (reference sequence). CDR3 size: 17 residues. Trimming took off 0 bases at V and 1 base at J, with 15 bases between the two ends. The CDR3 DNA sequence: TGTGCCAGCAGCTTAGCGCTTGGTGGGGGAGGCCAAGAGACCCAGTACTTC. It yields the protein CASSLALGGGGQETQYF. The entire variable domain, with the rest obtained from reference TRBV7-9 and TRBJ2-5, is as follows: DTGVSQNPRHKITKRGQNVTFRCDPISEHNRLYWYRQTLGQGPEFLTYFQNEAQLEKSRLLSDRFSAERPKGSFSTLEIQRTEQGDSAMYLCASSLALGGGGQETQYFGPGTRLLVL.

This clonotype was recorded at least ten times. The chain carries TRBV6-4 and TRBJ2-2, with D possibly matching TRBD2 (6 bases). The germline CDR1 and CDR2 sequences are MRHNA and SNTAGT. The CDR3 is 15 residues long. V lost 4 bases and J lost 7, with 16 bases in between. Here the CDR3 reads CASSVDGSLGGELFF. The CDR3 nucleotides are TGTGCCAGCAGTGTGGACGGGAGCCTAGGCGGGGAGCTGTTTTTT.

In this sample, this clonotype turned up many times. The chain combines TRBV29-1 with TRBJ1-5, with 11 bases identical to TRBD1. The J segment lost 7 bases and the V segment lost 4 bases, leaving 6 bases of the junction unmatched. This CDR3 comprises 14 residues. Germline CDR1 SQVTM, CDR2 ANQGSEA. The CDR3 DNA reads as TGCAGCGTTGGCCCGGGACAGGGGGGCCAGCCCCAGCATTTT. It yields the protein CSVGPGQGGQPQHF.

This clonotype occurred many times. V is TRBV12-3 or TRBV12-4 and J is TRBJ2-7; the D is unclear. There are 14 residues in the CDR3. Trimming stripped 6 bases from V and 0 bases from J, with 12 bases between. The CDR3 reads CASSHGRFSYEQYF. As DNA, the CDR3 is TGTGCCAGCAGCCATGGACGGTTCTCCTACGAGCAGTACTTC.

In this sample, this clonotype turned up many times. The chain recombines TRBV12-3 or TRBV12-4 with TRBJ2-2; a possible D gene is TRBD1 (6 bases). This CDR3 region has 13 residues. Trimming pared 7 bases from V and 4 bases from J, leaving 10 bases between. In DNA, the CDR3 is TGTGCCAGCACCACAGGGTTCACCGGGGAGCTGTTTTTT. Protein sequence: CASTTGFTGELFF.

This clonotype was counted many times. The chain recombines TRBV30 with TRBJ2-7, with D uncertain. Germline V gene sequence: CDR1 GTSNPN, CDR2 SVGIG (reference sequence). This CDR3 comprises 12 residues. The V end was cut by 0 bases, the J end by 11 bases, with 14 bases between. The CDR3: CAWSVLEGKEYF. CDR3 coding DNA: TGTGCCTGGAGTGTACTTGAAGGAAAAGAGTACTTC.

This clonotype was counted many times. The chain joins TRBV18 to TRBJ1-1; D ambiguous. Trimming left V 2 bases short and J 1 base short, with 5 bases between. CDR1 and CDR2 (germline): KGHSH, LQKENI. This CDR3 region has 13 residues. CDR3 loop: CASSPDWNTEAFF. CDR3 nucleotides: TGTGCCAGCTCACCAGACTGGAACACTGAAGCTTTCTTT.

This clonotype ranks as medium-sized. CDR3 sequence reads: CSASRGWGETQYF. CDR3 DNA: TGCAGTGCTTCGAGGGGGTGGGGAGAGACCCAGTACTTC. This rearrangement joins TRBV20-1 to TRBJ2-5; D may be TRBD1 (6 bases). V lost 5 bases, J lost 4 bases, and 14 bases lay in between. The CDR3 covers 13 residues. CDR1 DFQATT and CDR2 SNEGSKA come from the germline V gene (reference sequence).

This clonotype was observed at least ten times. The chain employs TRBV21-1 and TRBJ1-1; TRBD1 reflects the table's D call only, with no check against the DNA. TRBV21-1 counts as a pseudogene. This CDR3 is 18 amino acids long. In DNA, the CDR3 is TGTGCCAGCAGCAAAGAGACTCGGGCTGGCCGGGTTAACACTGAAGCTTTCTTT. Encoded protein: CASSKETRAGRVNTEAFF.

This clonotype was seen at least ten times. This rearrangement joins TRBV3-1 to TRBJ2-7, with 9 bases identical to TRBD2. CDR3 length: 15 amino acids. Looked up from germline, CDR1 is LGHDT and CDR2 is YNNKEL (reference sequence). V trimming: 4 bases; J trimming: 2 bases; junction bases outside the gene matches: 6. Here the CDR3 reads CASSLRGGRAYEQYF. The CDR3 bases are TGTGCCAGCAGCCTAAGAGGCGGGAGGGCCTACGAGCAGTACTTC.

This clonotype occurred many times. The V call is TRBV2, the J call TRBJ2-7; no definite D call. With 7 bases removed from V and 0 bases from J, the gap between germline ends came to 13 bases. Germline CDR1 and CDR2: SNHLY and FYNNEI. The CDR3 runs 14 residues. In DNA form, the CDR3 reads TGTGCCAGCACCTTAAGCCCGAGCTCCTACGAGCAGTACTTC. Protein sequence: CASTLSPSSYEQYF. The full variable domain, its missing parts supplied by reference TRBV2 and TRBJ2-7, is EPEVTQTPSHQVTQMGQEVILRCVPISNHLYFYWYRQILGQKVEFLVSFYNNEISEKSEIFDDQFSVERPDGSNFTLKIRSTKLEDSAMYFCASTLSPSSYEQYFGPGTRLTVT.

This clonotype was detected ten times or more. The chain carries TRBV5-1 and TRBJ2-1; 11 bases fit TRBD2. V shed 5 bases and J 5 bases; nucleotides not matched to a gene: 12. The CDR3 contains 17 residues. CDR1 and CDR2 from the germline V gene are SGHRS and YFSETQ. CDR3 coding DNA: TGCGCCAGCAGGGCATTGCAATCGACTAGCGGGAACAATGAGCAGTTCTTC. It codes for CASRALQSTSGNNEQFF.

The rearrangement uses TRBV19 and TRBJ2-1; D is possibly TRBD1 (7 bases). Trimming stripped 6 bases from V and 9 bases from J, with 21 bases between. The CDR3 runs to 15 residues. Germline CDR1 LNHDA, CDR2 SQIVND (reference sequence). CDR3 protein: CASSPGAGGAGEQFF. The DNA of the CDR3 is TGTGCCAGTAGCCCCGGGGCAGGGGGAGCGGGTGAGCAGTTCTTC. The variable domain in full, with the rest retrieved from reference TRBV19 and TRBJ2-1, is DGGITQSPKYLFRKEGQNVTLSCEQNLNHDAMYWYRQDPGQGLRLIYYSQIVNDFQKGDIAEGYSVSREKKESFPLTVTSAQKNPTAFYLCASSPGAGGAGEQFFGPGTRLTVL.

The sample holds many counts of this clonotype. The chain links TRBV29-1 to TRBJ2-5; 8 bases fit TRBD1. CDR3 length: 12 residues. CDR1 and CDR2 from the germline V gene are SQVTM and ANQGSEA. V shed 7 bases, J shed 5 bases, and the junction held 6 bases outside the gene matches. CDR3 DNA: TGCAGCGCGCTACAGGGGGAGGAGACCCAGTACTTC. Its protein is CSALQGEETQYF.

This clonotype has a count of ten or more. This rearrangement joins TRBV6-2 or TRBV6-3 to TRBJ1-5; 9 bases line up with TRBD1. The CDR3 extends over 15 amino acids. V lost 6 bases, J lost 5 bases, and 8 bases stayed unmatched. The germline gives CDR1 MNHEY, CDR2 SVGEGT. DNA of the CDR3: TGTGCCAGCAGATCCCGGGACAGGGCGTATCAGCCCCAGCATTTT. It yields the protein CASRSRDRAYQPQHF.

This clonotype was counted at least ten times. The V gene is TRBV20-1, the J gene TRBJ2-4; maybe TRBD1 (5 bases). The CDR3 has 14 residues. Germline V CDR1 and CDR2: DFQATT, SNEGSKA (reference sequence). Trimming removed 3 bases from V and 7 bases from J, with 16 bases in between. As DNA, the CDR3 is TGCAGTGCTAGCATTCAGGGTGTGGGGAACATTCAGTACTTC. It encodes CSASIQGVGNIQYF.

This clonotype was seen at least ten times. The CDR3 coding sequence is TGTGCCAGCAGCACCGGGACTAGCGGGACCTCGGGCCCAGATACGCAGTATTTT. Translation gives CASSTGTSGTSGPDTQYF. This chain uses TRBV5-5 with TRBJ2-3; 13 bases align to TRBD2. V dropped 4 bases and J dropped 4; count of bases not matched to a gene: 12. Germline V gene sequence: CDR1 SGHKS, CDR2 YYEKEE (reference sequence). The CDR3 length is 18 residues.